This T cell receptor (beta chain) was sequenced in a study of blood T cell repertoires in COVID-19. Germline CDR1 is SEHNR and CDR2 is FQNEAQ (reference sequence). CDR3 length: 15 amino acids. Losses at the gene ends were 5 bases for V and 7 bases for J; bases not matched to a gene: 10. In the source study's methods: By means of reference gene primer amplification, nucleated cell counts were estimated. Sequencing was performed with immunoSEQ multiplex PCR; in TCRdb, only in-frame clones are kept and a portion is missing. Clone size and the V and J calls come from that table; the DNA yielded D and trimming. The sample contains tens of thousands of clones, about 88% of which appear only once.

The rearrangement uses TRBV7-9 and TRBJ2-1, with TRBD1 matching 8 bases. This clonotype originated in a man in his sixties or seventies with acute or convalescent COVID-19. Sequenced input: peripheral blood. The CDR3 DNA is TGTGCCAGCAGCCCACCCCTACAGGGGGAGAATGAGCAGTTCTTC. It is translated as CASSPPLQGENEQFF.